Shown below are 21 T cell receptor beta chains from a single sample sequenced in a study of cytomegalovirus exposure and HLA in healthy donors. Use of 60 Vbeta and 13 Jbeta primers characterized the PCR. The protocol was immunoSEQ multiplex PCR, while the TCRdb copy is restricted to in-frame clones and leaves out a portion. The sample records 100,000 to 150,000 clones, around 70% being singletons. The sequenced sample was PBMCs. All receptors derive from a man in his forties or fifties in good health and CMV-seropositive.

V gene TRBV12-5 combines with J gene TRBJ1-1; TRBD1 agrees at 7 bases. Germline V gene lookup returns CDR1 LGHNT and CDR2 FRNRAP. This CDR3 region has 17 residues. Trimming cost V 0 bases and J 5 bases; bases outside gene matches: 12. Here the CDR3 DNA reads TGTGCTAGTGGTTTGGTACTCTCTACAGGGGCGAAAACTGAAGCTTTCTTT. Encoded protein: CASGLVLSTGAKTEAFF.

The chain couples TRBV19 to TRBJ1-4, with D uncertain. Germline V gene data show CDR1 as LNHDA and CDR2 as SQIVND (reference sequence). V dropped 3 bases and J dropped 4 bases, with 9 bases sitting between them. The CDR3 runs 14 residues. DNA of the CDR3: TGTGCCAGTAGTATCAACTGGAGTAATGAAAAACTGTTTTTT. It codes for CASSINWSNEKLFF.

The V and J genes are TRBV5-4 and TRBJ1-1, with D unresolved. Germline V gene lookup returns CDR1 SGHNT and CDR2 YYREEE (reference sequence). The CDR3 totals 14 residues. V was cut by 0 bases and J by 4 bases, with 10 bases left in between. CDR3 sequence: CASSLALSGTEAFF. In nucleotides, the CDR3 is TGTGCCAGCAGCTTGGCCCTCTCGGGCACTGAAGCTTTCTTT.

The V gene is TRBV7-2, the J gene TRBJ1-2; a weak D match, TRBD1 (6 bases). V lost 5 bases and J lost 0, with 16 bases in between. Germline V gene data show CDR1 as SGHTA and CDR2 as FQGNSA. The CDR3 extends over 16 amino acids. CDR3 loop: CASSHRGGGSNYGYTF. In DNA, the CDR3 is TGTGCCAGCAGCCATAGAGGGGGGGGTTCTAACTATGGCTACACCTTC.

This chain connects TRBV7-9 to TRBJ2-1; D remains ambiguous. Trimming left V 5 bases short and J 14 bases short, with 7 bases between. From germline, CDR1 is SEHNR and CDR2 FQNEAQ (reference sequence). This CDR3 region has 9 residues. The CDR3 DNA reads TGTGCCAGCAGCCTAACGGAGTTCTTC. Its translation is CASSLTEFF.

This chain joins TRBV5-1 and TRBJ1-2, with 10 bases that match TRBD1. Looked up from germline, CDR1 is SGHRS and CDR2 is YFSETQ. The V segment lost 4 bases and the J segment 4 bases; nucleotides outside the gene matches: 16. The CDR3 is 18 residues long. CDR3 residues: CASSPGGTGALWGYGYTF. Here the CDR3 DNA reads TGCGCCAGCAGCCCGGGGGGGACAGGGGCTCTCTGGGGCTATGGCTACACCTTC.

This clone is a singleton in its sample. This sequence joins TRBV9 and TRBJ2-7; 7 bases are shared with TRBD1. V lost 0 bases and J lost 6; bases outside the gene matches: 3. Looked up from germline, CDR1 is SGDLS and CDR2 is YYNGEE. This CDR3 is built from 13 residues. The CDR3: CASSVDTGAEQYF. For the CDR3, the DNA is TGTGCCAGCAGCGTAGACACAGGGGCCGAGCAGTACTTC.

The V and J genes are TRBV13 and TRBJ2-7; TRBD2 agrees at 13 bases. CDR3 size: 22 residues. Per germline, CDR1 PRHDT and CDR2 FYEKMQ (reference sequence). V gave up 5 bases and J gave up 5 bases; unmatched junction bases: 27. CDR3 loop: CASSPVTIRDGRTSGRTHEQYF. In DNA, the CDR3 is TGTGCCAGCAGCCCAGTAACTATCCGGGACGGAAGGACTAGCGGGAGAACCCACGAGCAGTACTTC. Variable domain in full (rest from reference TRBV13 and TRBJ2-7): AAGVIQSPRHLIKEKRETATLKCYPIPRHDTVYWYQQGPGQDPQFLISFYEKMQSDKGSIPDRFSAQQFSDYHSELNMSSLELGDSALYFCASSPVTIRDGRTSGRTHEQYFGPGTRLTVT.

CDR3 loop: CASSPASTTGYDEQFF. CDR3 coding DNA: TGTGCCAGCAGCCCTGCATCAACAACGGGGTATGATGAGCAGTTCTTC. V usage is TRBV7-9 and J usage is TRBJ2-1; weak D call: TRBD2 (5 bases). Germline CDR1 is SEHNR and CDR2 is FQNEAQ (reference sequence). The germline V and J ends were trimmed by 5 bases and 8 bases, with 22 bases remaining between them. This CDR3 has 16 residues.

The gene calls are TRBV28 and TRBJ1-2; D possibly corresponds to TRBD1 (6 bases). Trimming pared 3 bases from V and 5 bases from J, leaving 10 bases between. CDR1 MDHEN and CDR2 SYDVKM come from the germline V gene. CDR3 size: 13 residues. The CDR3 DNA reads TGTGCCAGCAGTTTGGGGGCACAGTATGGCTACACCTTC. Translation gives CASSLGAQYGYTF.

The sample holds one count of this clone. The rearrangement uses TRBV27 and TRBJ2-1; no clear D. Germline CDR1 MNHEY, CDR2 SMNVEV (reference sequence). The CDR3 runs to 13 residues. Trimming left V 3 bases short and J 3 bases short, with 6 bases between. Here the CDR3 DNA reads TGTGCCAGCAGTTTTGGCAGCTACAATGAGCAGTTCTTC. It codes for CASSFGSYNEQFF.

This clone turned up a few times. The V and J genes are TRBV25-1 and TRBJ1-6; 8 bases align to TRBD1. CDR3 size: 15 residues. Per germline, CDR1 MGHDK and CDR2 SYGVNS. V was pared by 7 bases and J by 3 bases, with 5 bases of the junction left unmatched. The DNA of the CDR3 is TGTGCCAGCATCCAAACAGGGGGCTATAATTCACCCCTCCACTTT. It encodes CASIQTGGYNSPLHF.

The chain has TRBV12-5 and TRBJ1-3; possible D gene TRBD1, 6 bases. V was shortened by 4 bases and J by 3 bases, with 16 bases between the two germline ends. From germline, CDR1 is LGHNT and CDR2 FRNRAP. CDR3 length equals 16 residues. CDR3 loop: CASGYRTGTIGNTIYF. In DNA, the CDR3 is TGTGCTAGTGGTTACCGGACCGGGACAATTGGAAACACCATATATTTT.

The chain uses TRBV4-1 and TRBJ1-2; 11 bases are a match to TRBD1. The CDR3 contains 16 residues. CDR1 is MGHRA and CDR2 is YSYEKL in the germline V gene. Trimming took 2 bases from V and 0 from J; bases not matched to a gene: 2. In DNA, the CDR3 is TGCGCCAGCAGCCAACGGACAGGGGGCACTAACTATGGCTACACCTTC. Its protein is CASSQRTGGTNYGYTF.

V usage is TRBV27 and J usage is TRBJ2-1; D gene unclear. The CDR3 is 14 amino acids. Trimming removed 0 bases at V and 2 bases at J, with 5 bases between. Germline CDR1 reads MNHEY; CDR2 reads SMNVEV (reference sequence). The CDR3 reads CASSLSLTYNEQFF. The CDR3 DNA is TGTGCCAGCAGTTTATCTCTAACCTACAATGAGCAGTTCTTC.

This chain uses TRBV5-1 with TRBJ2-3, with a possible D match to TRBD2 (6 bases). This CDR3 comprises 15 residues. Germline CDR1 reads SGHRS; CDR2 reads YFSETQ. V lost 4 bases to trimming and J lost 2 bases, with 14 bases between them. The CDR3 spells CASSQPGDSTDTQYF. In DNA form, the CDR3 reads TGCGCCAGCAGCCAGCCGGGAGATTCCACAGATACGCAGTATTTT.

CDR3 protein: CASSPRTGGGYGYTF. CDR3 bases: TGTGCCAGCAGTCCTAGGACAGGGGGTGGCTATGGCTACACCTTC. The V gene is TRBV6-1, the J gene TRBJ1-2, with 10 bases aligning to TRBD1. In germline, CDR1 is MNHNS, CDR2 SASEGT. The length of the CDR3 is 15 residues. With V trimmed by 5 bases and J by 4 bases, 7 bases remained unmatched.

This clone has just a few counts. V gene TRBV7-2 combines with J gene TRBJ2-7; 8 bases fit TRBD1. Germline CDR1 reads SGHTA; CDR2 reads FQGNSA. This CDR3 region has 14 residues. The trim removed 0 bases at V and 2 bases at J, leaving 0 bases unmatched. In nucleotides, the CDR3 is TGTGCCAGCAGCTTAGCGGGACAGGCCTACGAGCAGTACTTC. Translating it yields CASSLAGQAYEQYF.

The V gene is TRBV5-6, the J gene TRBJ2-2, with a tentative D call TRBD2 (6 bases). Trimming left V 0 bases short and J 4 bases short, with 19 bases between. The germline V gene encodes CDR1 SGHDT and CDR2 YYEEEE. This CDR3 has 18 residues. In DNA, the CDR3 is TGTGCCAGCAGCTTGGGAACCCAACTAGCAATGAGCACCGGGGAGCTGTTTTTT. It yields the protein CASSLGTQLAMSTGELFF.

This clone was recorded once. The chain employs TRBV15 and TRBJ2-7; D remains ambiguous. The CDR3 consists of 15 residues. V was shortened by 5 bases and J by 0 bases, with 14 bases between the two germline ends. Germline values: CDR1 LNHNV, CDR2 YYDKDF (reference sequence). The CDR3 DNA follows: TGTGCCACCAGCCTGTGGCCTCTCAGCTCCTACGAGCAGTACTTC. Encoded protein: CATSLWPLSSYEQYF.

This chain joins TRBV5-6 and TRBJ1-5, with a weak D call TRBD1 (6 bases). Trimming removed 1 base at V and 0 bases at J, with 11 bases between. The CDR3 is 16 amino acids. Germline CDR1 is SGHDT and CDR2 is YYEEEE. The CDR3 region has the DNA TGTGCCAGCAGCTTGATGGGACAAACTAGCAATCAGCCCCAGCATTTT. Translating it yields CASSLMGQTSNQPQHF.